Listed here are 7 T cell receptor beta chains from one sample, sequenced in a study of blood T cells in healthy people across ages. Primed by a sample-barcoded 5' primer and a J-beta primer mix, a second PCR proceeded for 7 to 11 cycles. TCRdb reprocessed the 5' RACE reads via MiXCR and lists one record per CDR3 protein. This sample has fewer than 950,000 distinct CDR3 sequences; about 34% occur once, and the top ten carry 13%. Sequencing was done on a sample of blood. Receptor source: a man between 18 and 35 years old in good health.

This clonotype was detected many times. The rearrangement uses TRBV12-3 or TRBV12-4 and TRBJ2-1; D not resolved. There are 13 residues in the CDR3. Deletions cut 5 bases from V and 8 bases from J, with 13 bases between. The CDR3 loop is CASSPEAWDEQFF. The CDR3 region has the DNA TGTGCCAGCAGTCCCGAGGCCTGGGATGAGCAGTTCTTC.

V gene TRBV4-3 combines with J gene TRBJ2-7; 8 nucleotides align to TRBD2. CDR3 size: 15 residues. V was pared by 0 bases and J by 7 bases, with 8 bases of the junction left unmatched. The germline V gene has CDR1 LGHNA and CDR2 YSLEER. The CDR3 bases are TGCGCCAGCAGCCAAGAGTGGGGACTAGACGATGAGCAGTACTTC. It specifies CASSQEWGLDDEQYF.

This clonotype came up a few times. This chain uses TRBV20-1 with TRBJ2-1, with 11 bases lining up with TRBD2. The CDR3 has 15 residues. Germline values: CDR1 DFQATT, CDR2 SNEGSKA (reference sequence). The CDR3 loop is CRKGPGLAGDNEQFF. As DNA, the CDR3 is TGCAGAAAGGGGCCTGGACTAGCGGGCGACAATGAGCAGTTCTTC.

The V gene is TRBV29-1, the J gene TRBJ2-7; 12 bases map to TRBD2. Germline CDR1 SQVTM, CDR2 ANQGSEA. With V trimmed by 6 bases and J by 4 bases, 1 base remained unmatched. CDR3 length: 12 amino acids. The CDR3 DNA follows: TGCAGCGTACTAGCGGGAGGTTACGAGCAGTACTTC. The encoded protein is CSVLAGGYEQYF.

This clonotype was seen at least ten times. The CDR3 here is CASSYSAGGPYTQYF. For the CDR3, the DNA is TGTGCCAGCAGTTACTCCGCGGGGGGGCCCTATACGCAGTATTTT. This chain connects TRBV6-5 to TRBJ2-3, with 9 nucleotides matching TRBD2. V shed 0 bases, J shed 7 bases, and the junction held 5 bases outside the gene matches. The V gene's germline CDR1 is MNHEY and CDR2 SVGAGI. The CDR3 extends over 15 amino acids.

The chain uses TRBV20-1 and TRBJ1-2; 8 bases fit TRBD1. The CDR3 has 16 amino acids. J was trimmed by 10 bases and V by 3 bases; bases with no gene match: 19. Looked up from germline, CDR1 is DFQATT and CDR2 is SNEGSKA (reference sequence). The CDR3 DNA is TGCAGTGCTAGCGGATTGGGACAGGCCTTGGGCCCCCTCTACACCTTC. Protein product: CSASGLGQALGPLYTF.

J is TRBJ1-2 and V is TRBV5-1, with a possible D match to TRBD1 (6 bases). Between the trimmed V and J ends, which lost 4 bases and 4 bases, there was a span of 17 bases. CDR1 and CDR2 (germline): SGHRS, YFSETQ. The CDR3 totals 15 residues. CDR3 coding DNA: TGCGCCAGCAGCCCCGGGACAATCCAAGTCTATGGCTACACCTTC. As protein: CASSPGTIQVYGYTF. The full variable domain, its missing parts supplied by reference TRBV5-1 and TRBJ1-2, is KAGVTQTPRYLIKTRGQQVTLSCSPISGHRSVSWYQQTPGQGLQFLFEYFSETQRNKGNFPGRFSGRQFSNSRSEMNVSTLELGDSALYLCASSPGTIQVYGYTFGSGTRLTVV.